This passage covers 16 T cell receptor beta chains from one sample sequenced in a study of shared clonotypes between healthy human individuals. CD45RO negativity and positive selection for CCR7 defined naive CD8 cells, a population that excluded terminally differentiated effector memory CD45RA+ cells. The repertoire was sequenced with immunoSEQ multiplex PCR; TCRdb's copy has only in-frame clones and lacks some. The repertoire consists of about 2 million clones, with roughly 95% occurring once and the leading ten covering 1% to 1.5%. Sample: naive CD8+ T cells sorted from blood. These receptors all come from a man aged 18 to 30 in good health.

The CDR3 sequence is CASSFQGTDTQYF. The CDR3 DNA reads as TGTGCCAGCAGCTTTCAGGGGACAGATACGCAGTATTTT. The chain links TRBV5-6 to TRBJ2-3; D is possibly TRBD1 (6 bases). The CDR3 is made up of 13 amino acids. Germline V gene data show CDR1 as SGHDT and CDR2 as YYEEEE. V shed 2 bases and J shed 3 bases, with 7 bases lying between them.

A note on this clone: Other DNA sequences of this sample code for an identical CDR3. The chain uses TRBV30 and TRBJ1-1; D may be TRBD1 (5 bases). V lost 2 bases, J lost 6 bases, and 10 bases lay in between. This CDR3 contains 12 residues. The germline gives CDR1 GTSNPN, CDR2 SVGIG (reference sequence). As DNA, the CDR3 is TGTGCCTGGAGTCCGACGGGGGCTGAAGCTTTCTTT. This gives the protein CAWSPTGAEAFF.

The chain recombines TRBV5-6 with TRBJ2-1, with 13 bases aligning to TRBD2. The V gene end was trimmed by 4 bases and the J gene end by 4 bases; junction bases not matched to a gene: 8. The germline V gene has CDR1 SGHDT and CDR2 YYEEEE. CDR3 length: 17 residues. The chain's CDR3 is CASSLPGTSGVYNEQFF. The CDR3 DNA sequence: TGTGCCAGCAGCCTACCCGGGACTAGCGGGGTATACAATGAGCAGTTCTTC.

Remarks on this clone: The junction differs from germline at one of its ends, possibly a read error. The CDR3 nucleotides read TGTGCCAGCAGTCCGACAGGGTTGATGGGTGAATCTTTCTTT. Translated: CASSPTGLMGESFF. The chain couples TRBV28 to TRBJ1-1; 7 bases fit TRBD1. The CDR3 has 14 amino acids. CDR1 and CDR2 from the germline V gene are MDHEN and SYDVKM.

CDR3 sequence: CASINRGQNTEAFF. The CDR3 DNA is TGTGCCAGCATCAACCGGGGGCAGAACACTGAAGCTTTCTTT. The chain has TRBV6-5 and TRBJ1-1; TRBD1 is a possible D gene (6 bases). Germline values: CDR1 MNHEY, CDR2 SVGAGI. This CDR3 contains 14 residues. Deletions cut 7 bases from V and 1 base from J, with 13 bases between.

DNA of the CDR3: TGTGCCAGCACCCCCACCGGGGTTAAAACAGATACGCAGTATTTT. Its protein is CASTPTGVKTDTQYF. The chain links TRBV6-6 to TRBJ2-3; perhaps TRBD2 as D (5 bases). CDR3 length equals 15 residues. Germline CDR1 MNHNY, CDR2 SVGAGI (reference sequence). V lost 7 bases, J lost 3 bases, and 17 bases lay in between.

The chain employs TRBV4-1 and TRBJ1-4, with D unclear. This CDR3 contains 14 residues. The germline V gene has CDR1 MGHRA and CDR2 YSYEKL. V was shortened by 2 bases and J by 8 bases, with 12 bases between the two germline ends. CDR3 loop: CASSQYFSREKLFF. CDR3 nucleotide sequence: TGCGCCAGCAGCCAATATTTCTCGCGGGAAAAACTGTTTTTT.

The chain joins TRBV6-6 to TRBJ2-7; D call uncertain. CDR3 length: 16 amino acids. Germline-derived CDR1 and CDR2 are MNHNY and SVGAGI (reference sequence). V lost 1 base to trimming and J lost 0 bases, with 13 bases between them. The DNA for the CDR3 is TGTGCCAGCAGTTACTTACCCAGGACGGACTCCTACGAGCAGTACTTC. Its translation: CASSYLPRTDSYEQYF.

On this clone itself: Different DNA sequences within this sample yield the same CDR3. The chain employs TRBV13 and TRBJ2-2; D unclear. The CDR3 is made up of 14 amino acids. The ends were cut back, 2 bases at V and 1 base at J, with 5 bases in the middle. The germline V gene has CDR1 PRHDT and CDR2 FYEKMQ (reference sequence). As DNA, the CDR3 is TGTGCCAGCAGCTTACTGGGGAACACCGGGGAGCTGTTTTTT. It encodes CASSLLGNTGELFF.

V and J are TRBV9 and TRBJ2-5, with D perhaps matching TRBD2 (5 bases). Germline CDR1 is SGDLS and CDR2 is YYNGEE. Between the trimmed V and J ends, which lost 0 bases and 3 bases, there was a span of 9 bases. The CDR3 runs 14 residues. The CDR3: CASSVGLGEETQYF. In DNA form, the CDR3 reads TGTGCCAGCAGCGTAGGTTTGGGAGAAGAGACCCAGTACTTC.

The CDR3 sequence: CSVVGQGVTEAFF. CDR3 nucleotide sequence: TGCAGCGTTGTTGGACAGGGGGTCACTGAAGCTTTCTTT. The rearrangement links TRBV29-1 to TRBJ1-1; TRBD1 aligns across 10 bases. The trim removed 4 bases at V and 4 bases at J, leaving 3 bases unmatched. This CDR3 has 13 amino acids. Germline V CDR1 and CDR2: SQVTM, ANQGSEA.

This clone was picked up one time. The chain employs TRBV7-8 and TRBJ2-2; tentatively, D is TRBD1 or TRBD2 (5 bases each). The germline V gene has CDR1 SGHVS and CDR2 FQNEAQ. This CDR3 is built from 17 residues. The germline V and J ends were trimmed by 9 bases and 7 bases, with 27 bases remaining between them. The CDR3 DNA sequence: TGTGCCAGTTCCCCCCCAGAAGGGACGAGAGGGGACGGGGAGCTGTTTTTT. Its protein is CASSPPEGTRGDGELFF.

The V call is TRBV7-9, the J call TRBJ1-4, with 9 bases lining up with TRBD1. The V gene end was trimmed by 5 bases and the J gene end by 7 bases; junction bases not matched to a gene: 8. The CDR3 is 15 amino acids. Per germline, CDR1 SEHNR and CDR2 FQNEAQ (reference sequence). CDR3 amino acids: CASSPTDRGVEKLFF. CDR3 coding DNA: TGTGCCAGCAGCCCTACCGACAGGGGGGTTGAAAAACTGTTTTTT.

CDR3 sequence (DNA): TGCGCCAGCAGCCGCCCAGAGCTGAGTAACTATGGCTACACCTTC. Its translation is CASSRPELSNYGYTF. The rearrangement joins TRBV5-1 to TRBJ1-2, with D uncertain. V was trimmed by 4 bases and J by 1 base, leaving 14 bases between them. Germline V gene data show CDR1 as SGHRS and CDR2 as YFSETQ. This CDR3 is 15 amino acids long.

V gene TRBV4-1 combines with J gene TRBJ1-2; no clear D. The germline V gene has CDR1 MGHRA and CDR2 YSYEKL. The CDR3 sequence is 14 residues long. V lost 0 bases and J 8 bases, leaving 13 bases between the germline ends. As DNA, the CDR3 is TGCGCCAGCAGCCAAGATGTTGAGGCTTCGGGCTACACCTTC. Residues: CASSQDVEASGYTF.

The rearrangement uses TRBV27 and TRBJ2-7, with 9 bases identical to TRBD1. V trimming: 6 bases; J trimming: 6 bases; junction bases outside the gene matches: 12. The CDR3 contains 15 residues. Germline lookup yields CDR1 MNHEY and CDR2 SMNVEV (reference sequence). The CDR3: CASSPDGTGYSEQYF. The CDR3 DNA follows: TGTGCCAGCAGCCCCGATGGGACAGGGTATAGCGAGCAGTACTTC.